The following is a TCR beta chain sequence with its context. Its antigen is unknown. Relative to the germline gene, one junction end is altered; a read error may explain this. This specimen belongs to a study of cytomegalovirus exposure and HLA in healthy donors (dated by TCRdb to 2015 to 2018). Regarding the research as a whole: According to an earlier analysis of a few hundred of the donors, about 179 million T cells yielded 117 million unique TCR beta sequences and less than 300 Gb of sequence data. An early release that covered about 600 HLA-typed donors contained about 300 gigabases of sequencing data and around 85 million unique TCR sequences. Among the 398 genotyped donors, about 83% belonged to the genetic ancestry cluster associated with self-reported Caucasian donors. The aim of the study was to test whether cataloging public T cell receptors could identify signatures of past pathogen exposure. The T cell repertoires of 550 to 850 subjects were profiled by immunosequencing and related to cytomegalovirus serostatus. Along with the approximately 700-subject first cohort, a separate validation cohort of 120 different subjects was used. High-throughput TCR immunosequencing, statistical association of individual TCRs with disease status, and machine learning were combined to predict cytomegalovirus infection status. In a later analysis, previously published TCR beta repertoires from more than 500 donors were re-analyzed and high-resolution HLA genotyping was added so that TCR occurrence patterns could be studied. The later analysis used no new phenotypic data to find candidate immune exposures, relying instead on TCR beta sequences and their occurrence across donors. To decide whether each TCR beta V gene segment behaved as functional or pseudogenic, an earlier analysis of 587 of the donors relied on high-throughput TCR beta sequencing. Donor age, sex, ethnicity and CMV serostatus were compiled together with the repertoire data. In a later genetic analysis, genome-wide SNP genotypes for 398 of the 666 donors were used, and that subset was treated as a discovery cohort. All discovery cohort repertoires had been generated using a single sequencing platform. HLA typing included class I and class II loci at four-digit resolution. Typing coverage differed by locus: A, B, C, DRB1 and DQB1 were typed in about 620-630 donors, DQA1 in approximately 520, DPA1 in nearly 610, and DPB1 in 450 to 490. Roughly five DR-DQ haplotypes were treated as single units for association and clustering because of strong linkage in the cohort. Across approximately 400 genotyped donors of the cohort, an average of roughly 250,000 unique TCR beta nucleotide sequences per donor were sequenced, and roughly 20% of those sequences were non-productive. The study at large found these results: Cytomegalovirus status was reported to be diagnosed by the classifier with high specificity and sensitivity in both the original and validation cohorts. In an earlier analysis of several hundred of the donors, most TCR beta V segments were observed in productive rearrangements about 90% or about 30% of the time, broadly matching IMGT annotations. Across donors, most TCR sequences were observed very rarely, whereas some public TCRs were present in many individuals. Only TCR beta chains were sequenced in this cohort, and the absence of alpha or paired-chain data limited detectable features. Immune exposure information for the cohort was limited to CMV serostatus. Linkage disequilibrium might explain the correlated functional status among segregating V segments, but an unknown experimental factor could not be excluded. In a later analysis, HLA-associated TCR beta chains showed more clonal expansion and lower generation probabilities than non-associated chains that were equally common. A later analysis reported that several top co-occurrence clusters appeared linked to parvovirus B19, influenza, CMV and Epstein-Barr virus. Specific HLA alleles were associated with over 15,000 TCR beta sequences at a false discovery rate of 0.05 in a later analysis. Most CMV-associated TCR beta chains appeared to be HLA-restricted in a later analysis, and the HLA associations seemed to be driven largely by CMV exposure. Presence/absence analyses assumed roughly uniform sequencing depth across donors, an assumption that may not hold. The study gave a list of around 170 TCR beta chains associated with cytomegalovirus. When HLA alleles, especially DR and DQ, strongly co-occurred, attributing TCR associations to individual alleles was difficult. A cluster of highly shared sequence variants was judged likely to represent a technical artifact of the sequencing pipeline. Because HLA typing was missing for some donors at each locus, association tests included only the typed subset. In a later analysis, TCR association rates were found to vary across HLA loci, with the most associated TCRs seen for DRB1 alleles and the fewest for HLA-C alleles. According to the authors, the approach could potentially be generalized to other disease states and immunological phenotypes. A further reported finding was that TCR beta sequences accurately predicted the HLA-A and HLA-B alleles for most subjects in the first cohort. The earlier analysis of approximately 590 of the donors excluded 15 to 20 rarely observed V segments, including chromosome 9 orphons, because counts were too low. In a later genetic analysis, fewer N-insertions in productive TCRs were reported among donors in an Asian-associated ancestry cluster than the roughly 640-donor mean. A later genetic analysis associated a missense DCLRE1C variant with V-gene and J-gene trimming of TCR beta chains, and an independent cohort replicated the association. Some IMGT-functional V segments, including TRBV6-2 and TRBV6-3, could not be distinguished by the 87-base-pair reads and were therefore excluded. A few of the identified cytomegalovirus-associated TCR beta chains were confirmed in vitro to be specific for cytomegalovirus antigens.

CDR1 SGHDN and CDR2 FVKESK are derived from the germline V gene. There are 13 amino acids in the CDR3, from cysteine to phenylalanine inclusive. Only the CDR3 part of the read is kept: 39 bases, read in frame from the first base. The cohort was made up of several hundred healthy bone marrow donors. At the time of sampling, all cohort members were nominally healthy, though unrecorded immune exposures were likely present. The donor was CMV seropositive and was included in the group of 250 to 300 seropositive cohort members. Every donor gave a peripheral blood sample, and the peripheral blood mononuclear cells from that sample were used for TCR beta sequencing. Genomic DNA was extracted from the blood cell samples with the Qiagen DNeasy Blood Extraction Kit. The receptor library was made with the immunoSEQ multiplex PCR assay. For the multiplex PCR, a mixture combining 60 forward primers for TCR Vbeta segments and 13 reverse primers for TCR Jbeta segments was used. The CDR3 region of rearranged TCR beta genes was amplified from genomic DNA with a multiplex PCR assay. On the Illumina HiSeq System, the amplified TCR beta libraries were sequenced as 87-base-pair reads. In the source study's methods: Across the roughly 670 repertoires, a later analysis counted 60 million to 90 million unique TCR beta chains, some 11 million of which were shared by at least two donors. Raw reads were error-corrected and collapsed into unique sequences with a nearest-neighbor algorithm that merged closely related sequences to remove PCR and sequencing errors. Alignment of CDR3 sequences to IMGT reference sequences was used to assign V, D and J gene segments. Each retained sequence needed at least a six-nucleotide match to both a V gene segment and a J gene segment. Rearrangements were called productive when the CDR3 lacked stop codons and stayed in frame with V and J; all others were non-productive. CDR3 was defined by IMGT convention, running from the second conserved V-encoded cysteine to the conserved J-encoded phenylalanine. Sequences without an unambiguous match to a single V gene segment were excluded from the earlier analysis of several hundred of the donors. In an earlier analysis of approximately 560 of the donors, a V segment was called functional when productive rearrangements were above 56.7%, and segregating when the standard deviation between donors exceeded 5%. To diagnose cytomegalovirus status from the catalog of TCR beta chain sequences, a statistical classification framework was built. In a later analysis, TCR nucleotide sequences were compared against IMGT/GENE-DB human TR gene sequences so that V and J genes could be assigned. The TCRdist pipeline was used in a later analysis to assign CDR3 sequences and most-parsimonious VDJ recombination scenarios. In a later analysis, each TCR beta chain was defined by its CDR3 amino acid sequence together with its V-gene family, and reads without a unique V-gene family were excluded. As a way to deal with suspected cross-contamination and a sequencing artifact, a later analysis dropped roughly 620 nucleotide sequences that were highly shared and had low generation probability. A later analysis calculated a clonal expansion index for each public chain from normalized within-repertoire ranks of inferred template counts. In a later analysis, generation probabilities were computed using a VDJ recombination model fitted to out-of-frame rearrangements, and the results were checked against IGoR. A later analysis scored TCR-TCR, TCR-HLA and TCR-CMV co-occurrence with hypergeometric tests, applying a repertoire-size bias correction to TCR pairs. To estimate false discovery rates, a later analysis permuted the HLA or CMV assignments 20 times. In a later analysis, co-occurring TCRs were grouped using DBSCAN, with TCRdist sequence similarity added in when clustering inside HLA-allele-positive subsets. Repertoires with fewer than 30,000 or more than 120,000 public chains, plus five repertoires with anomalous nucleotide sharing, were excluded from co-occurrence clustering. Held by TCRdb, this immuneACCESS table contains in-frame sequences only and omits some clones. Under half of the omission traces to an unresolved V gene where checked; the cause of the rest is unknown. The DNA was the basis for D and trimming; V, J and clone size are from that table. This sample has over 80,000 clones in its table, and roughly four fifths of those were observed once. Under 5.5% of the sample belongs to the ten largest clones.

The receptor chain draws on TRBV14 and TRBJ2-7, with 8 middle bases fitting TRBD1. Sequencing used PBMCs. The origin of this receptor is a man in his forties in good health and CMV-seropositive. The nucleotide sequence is TGTGCCGGCAGGGAACAGGGGGCCTACGAGCAGTACTTC. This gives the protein CAGREQGAYEQYF.